Following are 18 T cell receptor beta chains from one sample sequenced in a study of T cells in localized non-small cell lung cancer. Assay used: immunoSEQ multiplex PCR; TCRdb lists only in-frame clones, some missing. The top ten hold around 6.5% of the sample, which has under 2,000 clones, 36% seen once. This material consisted of lung tumor tissue, taken before any cancer treatment. These receptors were taken from a female donor of 60 years or more with stage II squamous cell lung carcinoma.

This clone has just a few counts. One end of the junction varies from germline; a read error may be responsible. V and J are TRBV6-8 and TRBJ2-6; weak D call: TRBD1 (5 bases). The CDR3 runs 15 residues. Germline lookup yields CDR1 MNHGY and CDR2 SAAAGT. The CDR3 sequence: CASSYSPSGANVLIF. DNA for the CDR3: TGTGCCAGCAGTTACTCGCCCTCTGGGGCCAACGTCCTGATTTTC.

V usage is TRBV11-3 and J usage is TRBJ2-2; 13 positions agree with TRBD2. The CDR3 runs to 17 residues. The V gene's germline CDR1 is SGHNT and CDR2 YENEEA. V lost 4 bases, J lost 4 bases, and 6 bases stayed unmatched. The CDR3 DNA follows: TGTGCCAGCAGCTCACCGGGACTAGCGGGACCCACCGGGGAGCTGTTTTTT. As protein: CASSSPGLAGPTGELFF.

This clone has just a few counts. This chain joins TRBV9 and TRBJ2-5, with 7 bases lining up with TRBD2. Germline V gives CDR1 SGDLS, CDR2 YYNGEE. V was clipped by 0 bases and J by 5 bases; unmatched bases: 4. The CDR3 runs 14 residues. CDR3 sequence reads: CASSVAGLWETQYF. The CDR3 DNA follows: TGTGCCAGCAGCGTAGCGGGACTATGGGAGACCCAGTACTTC. The full variable domain, with the rest looked up from reference TRBV9 and TRBJ2-5, is DSGVTQTPKHLITATGQRVTLRCSPRSGDLSVYWYQQSLDQGLQFLIQYYNGEERAKGNILERFSAQQFPDLHSELNLSSLELGDSALYFCASSVAGLWETQYFGPGTRLLVL.

This clone was recorded a few times. This chain uses TRBV30 with TRBJ2-2; no firm D call. CDR1 is GTSNPN and CDR2 is SVGIG in the germline V gene (reference sequence). The CDR3 totals 11 residues. Between the trimmed V and J ends, which lost 1 base and 3 bases, there was a span of 0 bases. CDR3 nucleotides: TGTGCCTGGAGTGACACCGGGGAGCTGTTTTTT. Protein sequence: CAWSDTGELFF.

The chain employs TRBV30 and TRBJ1-4; D unclear. In germline, CDR1 is GTSNPN, CDR2 SVGIG (reference sequence). This CDR3 is 11 amino acids long. Trimming pared 3 bases from V and 10 bases from J, leaving 9 bases between. CDR3 sequence (DNA): TGTGCCTGGAGGGAGGAAGGAAAACTGTTTTTT. Translated: CAWREEGKLFF.

This clone is judged medium-sized. This chain links TRBV11-3 with TRBJ2-5, with 9 nucleotides matching TRBD2. CDR3 length equals 15 residues. Germline V gene sequence: CDR1 SGHNT, CDR2 YENEEA. V lost 1 base, J lost 5 bases, and 5 bases stayed unmatched. CDR3 protein: CASSLGGRVDETQYF. CDR3 DNA: TGTGCCAGCAGCTTAGGCGGGAGGGTGGACGAGACCCAGTACTTC.

V gene TRBV6-8 combines with J gene TRBJ1-1, with TRBD1 as a possible D gene (6 bases). The CDR3 runs 13 residues. V gave up 2 bases and J gave up 3 bases, with 7 bases separating them. Germline V gene sequence: CDR1 MNHGY, CDR2 SAAAGT. The CDR3 protein is CASSYGGDTEAFF. The CDR3 nucleotides are TGTGCCAGCAGTTACGGGGGCGACACTGAAGCTTTCTTT.

J is TRBJ1-1 and V is TRBV18; D not certain. Germline V gene lookup returns CDR1 KGHSH and CDR2 LQKENI. Between the trimmed V and J ends, which lost 4 bases and 1 base, there was a span of 10 bases. The CDR3 runs 14 residues. CDR3 sequence (DNA): TGTGCCAGCTCACTCGGTGGCGGGAACACTGAAGCTTTCTTT. Protein sequence: CASSLGGGNTEAFF.

In regard to this clone: The junction departs from germline at one end; a sequencing error may be responsible. The V call is TRBV18, the J call TRBJ2-1; TRBD2 matches at 14 bases. Germline V gene data show CDR1 as KGHSH and CDR2 as LQKENI. The CDR3 is 16 residues long. CDR3 DNA sequence: TGTGCCAGTTCACCAGCGGGACTAGCGGGAGACAATGAGCAGTTCTTC. This translates into CASSPAGLAGDNEQFF.

A few counts support this clone. CDR3 bases: TGTGCCAGCAGTTCTAGGACGGGGACAGGCTACGAGCAGTACTTC. Translated, it gives CASSSRTGTGYEQYF. The chain joins TRBV6-7 to TRBJ2-7; 8 bases map to TRBD1. TRBV6-7 qualifies as an ORF whose function is uncertain. The CDR3 covers 15 residues. V lost 4 bases and J lost 3; bases outside the gene matches: 8.

The V gene is TRBV30, the J gene TRBJ1-1; unclear D gene. The CDR3 is 12 amino acids. The V end was cut by 2 bases, the J end by 4 bases, with 8 bases between. CDR1 is GTSNPN, CDR2 SVGIG, per germline (reference sequence). DNA of the CDR3: TGTGCCTGGAGTATAGGGTCCACTGAAGCTTTCTTT. This encodes CAWSIGSTEAFF.

The CDR3: CASSVSGGQGEQYF. The CDR3 nucleotides read TGTGCCAGCAGCGTATCCGGGGGGCAAGGCGAGCAGTACTTC. V and J are TRBV9 and TRBJ2-7; tentative D call: TRBD2 (7 bases). The CDR3 covers 14 residues. The germline gives CDR1 SGDLS, CDR2 YYNGEE. V was trimmed by 1 base and J by 6 bases, leaving 14 bases between them.

Concerning this clone itself: At one end, the junction sequence differs from germline, possibly due to a read error. The chain couples TRBV6-8 to TRBJ2-2, with 8 bases matching TRBD2. The CDR3 length is 17 residues. Germline V gene sequence: CDR1 MNHGY, CDR2 SAAAGT. The CDR3 coding sequence is TGTGCCAACAGTTACTATCTGACTAGCGCGAACACCGGGGAGCTGTTTTTT. It yields the protein CANSYYLTSANTGELFF.

The CDR3 spells CASSWGRVNTEAFF. The CDR3 DNA sequence: TGTGCCAGTAGTTGGGGCAGAGTGAACACTGAAGCTTTCTTT. This chain uses TRBV19 with TRBJ1-1; D is perhaps TRBD1 (5 bases). CDR3 length equals 14 residues. Trimming removed 5 bases from V and 0 bases from J, with 10 bases in between. From germline, CDR1 is LNHDA and CDR2 SQIVND (reference sequence).

This clone is categorized as medium-sized. The rearrangement uses TRBV11-3 and TRBJ1-1, with 9 bases identical to TRBD1. CDR3 length: 17 amino acids. CDR1 and CDR2 (germline): SGHNT, YENEEA. V shed 2 bases and J 2 bases; nucleotides not matched to a gene: 9. The CDR3 loop reads CASSLTPGQGDNTEAFF. DNA of the CDR3: TGTGCCAGCAGCTTAACCCCGGGACAGGGTGATAACACTGAAGCTTTCTTT.

In this sample, this clone turned up a few times. The rearrangement uses TRBV11-3 and TRBJ1-4, with D perhaps matching TRBD1 (6 bases). Germline loops: CDR1 SGHNT, CDR2 YENEEA. With 5 bases removed from V and 6 bases from J, the gap between germline ends came to 13 bases. This CDR3 is 14 amino acids long. The CDR3 DNA follows: TGTGCCAGCAGCACCAGGGGTTTTGATGAAAAACTGTTTTTT. This gives the protein CASSTRGFDEKLFF.

This clone is judged medium-sized. J is TRBJ2-5 and V is TRBV11-3; 14 bases match TRBD2. V lost 5 bases to trimming and J lost 7 bases; unmatched junction nucleotides: 6. The CDR3 spans 15 residues. The germline gives CDR1 SGHNT, CDR2 YENEEA. CDR3: CASSDGLAGGRTQYF. CDR3 nucleotide sequence: TGTGCCAGCAGCGATGGACTAGCGGGGGGTCGGACCCAGTACTTC.

This clone has a handful of counts. The chain has TRBV28 and TRBJ1-1, with D hard to call. This CDR3 spans 12 amino acids. From germline, CDR1 is MDHEN and CDR2 SYDVKM. V lost 3 bases and J 3 bases, leaving 5 bases between the germline ends. The CDR3 DNA reads TGTGCCAGCAGTTTCTTTGACACTGAAGCTTTCTTT. Protein product: CASSFFDTEAFF.